The clone carrying this T cell receptor beta chain was seen once. These data are taken from a study of blood T cell repertoires in COVID-19. The CDR3 has 14 residues. Germline values: CDR1 SNHLY, CDR2 FYNNEI. V was clipped by 6 bases and J by 2 bases; unmatched bases: 6. Clones were sequenced by immunoSEQ multiplex PCR, and TCRdb holds only the in-frame ones, with some missing. Of about 200,000 clones listed, about 86% are singletons. V gene TRBV2 combines with J gene TRBJ1-1; 7 bases align to TRBD1. Input material: peripheral blood. The clonotype originates from a woman aged 45-60 years with acute or convalescent COVID-19. CDR3 protein: CASSAGTANTEAFF. DNA of the CDR3: TGTGCCAGCAGCGCCGGGACAGCTAACACTGAAGCTTTCTTT.